This passage covers 7 T cell receptor beta chains from one sample sequenced in a study of blood T cell repertoires in COVID-19. Sequenced by immunoSEQ multiplex PCR; TCRdb stores in-frame clones only, minus some. The table records 130,000 or so clones, around 88% of them present only once. The sample consisted of peripheral blood. The receptors derive from a man in his sixties with COVID-19, enrolled during active disease.

The rearrangement uses TRBV18 and TRBJ1-1; D gene ambiguous. The CDR3 length is 13 residues. The germline V gene encodes CDR1 KGHSH and CDR2 LQKENI. The V end lost 3 bases, the J end lost 0 bases, and 5 bases lay between the germline ends. This CDR3 is CASSPQLNTEAFF. The CDR3 DNA reads TGTGCCAGCTCACCTCAGTTGAACACTGAAGCTTTCTTT.

This clone appeared a few times. This chain uses TRBV18 with TRBJ1-2, with D uncertain. The length of the CDR3 is 12 residues. V lost 1 base, J lost 8 bases, and 8 bases lay in between. Germline V lookup: CDR1 KGHSH, CDR2 LQKENI. CDR3 region: CASSPQLGGYTF. The CDR3 DNA reads TGTGCCAGCTCACCACAACTCGGGGGCTACACCTTC.

J is TRBJ2-3 and V is TRBV19; 8 bases map to TRBD2. The CDR3 is 12 amino acids. Germline V gene sequence: CDR1 LNHDA, CDR2 SQIVND (reference sequence). Trimming cost V 3 bases and J 10 bases; bases outside gene matches: 3. The DNA of the CDR3 is TGTGCCAGTAGTATGGTTAGCGGGGCGCAGTATTTT. It yields the protein CASSMVSGAQYF. The full variable domain, completed using reference TRBV19 and TRBJ2-3, is DGGITQSPKYLFRKEGQNVTLSCEQNLNHDAMYWYRQDPGQGLRLIYYSQIVNDFQKGDIAEGYSVSREKKESFPLTVTSAQKNPTAFYLCASSMVSGAQYFGPGTRLTVL.

The chain employs TRBV4-3 and TRBJ1-2, with a tentative D call TRBD1 (5 bases). CDR1 is LGHNA, CDR2 YSLEER, per germline. This CDR3 contains 14 residues. Trimming stripped 0 bases from V and 6 bases from J, with 11 bases between. CDR3 protein: CASSQDEGRDGYTF. In nucleotides, the CDR3 is TGCGCCAGCAGCCAAGATGAGGGGAGGGATGGCTACACCTTC.

The chain is built from TRBV16 and TRBJ2-2, with D perhaps TRBD1 (5 bases). Deletions cut 8 bases from V and 8 bases from J, with 15 bases between. This CDR3 has 13 residues. Germline V gene data show CDR1 as KGHSY and CDR2 as FQNENV. CDR3 sequence: CASGATSKGELFF. The CDR3 nucleotides read TGTGCCAGCGGGGCCACTTCGAAGGGGGAGCTGTTTTTT.

V and J are TRBV3-1 (or the pseudogene TRBV3-2) and TRBJ1-1; D is possibly TRBD1 (6 bases). This CDR3 comprises 12 residues. Germline assignment: CDR1 LGHDT and CDR2 YNNKEL (reference sequence). V was clipped by 3 bases and J by 11 bases, with 13 bases between them. The CDR3 spells CASSQVGAAAFF. DNA for the CDR3: TGTGCCAGCAGCCAGGTGGGGGCTGCGGCTTTCTTT.

This rearrangement joins TRBV25-1 to TRBJ2-3; TRBD2 might be the D (7 bases). The germline V gene encodes CDR1 MGHDK and CDR2 SYGVNS. V dropped 1 base and J dropped 5 bases, with 19 bases sitting between them. The CDR3 is made up of 17 amino acids. The CDR3 sequence is CASSEFGGGRYEDTQYF. The CDR3 DNA is TGTGCCAGCAGTGAATTTGGGGGGGGGCGGTACGAAGATACGCAGTATTTT.